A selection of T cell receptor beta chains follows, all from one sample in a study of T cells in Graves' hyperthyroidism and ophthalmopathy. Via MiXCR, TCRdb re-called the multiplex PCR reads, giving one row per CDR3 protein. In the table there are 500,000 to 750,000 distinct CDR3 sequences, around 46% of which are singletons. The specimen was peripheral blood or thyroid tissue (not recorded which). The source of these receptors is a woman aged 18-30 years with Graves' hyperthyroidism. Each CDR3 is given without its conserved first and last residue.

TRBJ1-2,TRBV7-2,ASSLDREVGYT
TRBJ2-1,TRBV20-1,SASATSGHSYNEQF
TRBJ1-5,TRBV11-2,ASSLDGRINQPQH
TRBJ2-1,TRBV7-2,ASSLGVPSGNGEQF
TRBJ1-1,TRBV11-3,ASSLTVTAEAF
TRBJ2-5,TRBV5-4,ASSPGKQETQY
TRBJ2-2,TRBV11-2,ASSATGTPSNTGELF
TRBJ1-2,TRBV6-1,ASRRQAYGYT
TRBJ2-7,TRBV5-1,VSSSGTGEREQY
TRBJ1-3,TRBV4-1,ASSQGEGPSSGNTIY
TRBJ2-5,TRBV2,ASTEQTGIGYQETQY
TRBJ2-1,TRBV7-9,ASSLRGSSYNEQY
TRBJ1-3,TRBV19,ASRTRPGNTIY
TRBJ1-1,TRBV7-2,ASSLGQGNSEAF
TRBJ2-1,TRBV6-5,ASSPGLRAEQF
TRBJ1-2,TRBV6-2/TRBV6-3,ASRATGDYGYT
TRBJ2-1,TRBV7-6,ASSVTNEQF
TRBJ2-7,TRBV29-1,SVEGGRRGSYEQY
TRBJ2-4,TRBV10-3,AISGTSGKNIQY
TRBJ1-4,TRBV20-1,SSRSGGAEKLF
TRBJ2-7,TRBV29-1,SVEIGLAGSSYEQY
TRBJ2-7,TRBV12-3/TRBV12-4,ASSSYGTGEQY
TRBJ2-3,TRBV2,ASSVLREGLDTQY
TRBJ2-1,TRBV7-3,ASSVGGPKHNEQF
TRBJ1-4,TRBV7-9,ASSLGIEKLF
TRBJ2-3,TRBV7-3,ASSLGGRKADTQY
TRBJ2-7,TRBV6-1,ASSERGNYEQY
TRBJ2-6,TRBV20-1,SARDRWANVLT
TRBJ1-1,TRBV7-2,ASRDGAGGMNTEAF
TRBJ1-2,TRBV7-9,ASSLRGTDYGYT
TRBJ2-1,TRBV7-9,ASSFGEGGDDEQF
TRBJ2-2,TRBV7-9,ASSPAGTSVNTGELF
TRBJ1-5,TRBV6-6,ASSPPGQNQPQH
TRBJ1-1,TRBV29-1,SPEDTEAF
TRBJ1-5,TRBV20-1,SASNSGLQH
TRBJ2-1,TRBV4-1,ASHLAGGRSYNEQF
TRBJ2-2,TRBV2,ASSGIGGELF
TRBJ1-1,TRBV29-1,SVVSPTAGSVTEAF